Described below is a single T cell receptor (beta chain) sequence and its context. This sample stems from a study of identical twins. Via MiXCR, TCRdb re-called the 5' RACE reads, giving one row per CDR3 protein. The sample yields under 250,000 distinct CDR3 sequences, about 13% seen once. A further study also used this sample, focusing on yellow fever vaccine responses in identical twins.

The source of this sequence is a woman aged 18-29 years in good health. Specimen: memory (CD45RO+) T cells sorted from blood.

CDR3: CASSLLGGQLNTGELFF. CDR3 in DNA: TGCGCCAGCAGCTTGTTAGGGGGTCAGTTAAACACCGGGGAGCTGTTTTTT. The V call is TRBV5-1, the J call TRBJ2-2; possible D gene TRBD1, 6 bases. Germline CDR1 and CDR2: SGHRS and YFSETQ. Trimming took 1 base from V and 2 from J, leaving 15 bases between them. The CDR3 is 17 residues long.